The rows below give T cell receptor beta chains drawn from one sample of a study of blood T cell repertoires in COVID-19. Generated by immunoSEQ multiplex PCR, the TCRdb table keeps only in-frame clones and is missing some. The data hold a few hundred thousand clones, with about 79% observed a single time. Material for sequencing was peripheral blood. These receptors originate from a woman in her thirties or forties who had recovered from COVID-19. The CDR3 runs from the conserved cysteine through the conserved F or W. D genes are given only for firm matches. Clone size is shown for a subset of rows, as once, few, many or a class of expanded clone.

J: TRBJ2-1; D: .; length: 15; V: TRBV3-1/TRBV3-2; size: few; DNA: TGTGCCAGCAGCCGTGACGGGACACCCTACAATGAGCAGTTCTTC; CDR3: CASSRDGTPYNEQFF
J: TRBJ2-3; D: .; length: 17; V: TRBV6-2/TRBV6-3; size: .; DNA: TGTGCCAGCAGTTACTCGACCTTGCGGAGTTACACAGATACGCAGTATTTT; CDR3: CASSYSTLRSYTDTQYF
J: TRBJ2-3; D: .; length: 14; V: TRBV9; size: .; DNA: TGTGCCAGCAGCTCTAGTAGCGAAACAGATACGCAGTATTTT; CDR3: CASSSSSETDTQYF
J: TRBJ1-4; D: .; length: 13; V: TRBV7-9; size: once; DNA: TGTGCCAGCAGCTTACACCCGAGCGAAAAACTGTTTTTT; CDR3: CASSLHPSEKLFF
J: TRBJ1-5; D: .; length: 12; V: TRBV28; size: .; DNA: TGTGCCAGCAGGCTTAGTGATCAGCCCCAGCATTTT; CDR3: CASRLSDQPQHF
J: TRBJ2-3; D: TRBD2; length: 15; V: TRBV18; size: once; DNA: TGTGCCAGCTCACCACTAGCGGGAGTCGCAGATACGCAGTATTTT; CDR3: CASSPLAGVADTQYF
J: TRBJ2-2; D: .; length: 18; V: TRBV5-8; size: few; DNA: TGTGCCAGCAGCTTCCCTGGGTTTGGACAGACTAACACCGGGGAGCTGTTTTTT; CDR3: CASSFPGFGQTNTGELFF
J: TRBJ1-3; D: .; length: 12; V: TRBV29-1; size: .; DNA: TGCAGCGCCGAAGCCTCTGGAAACACCATATATTTT; CDR3: CSAEASGNTIYF
J: TRBJ2-2; D: .; length: 15; V: TRBV18; size: .; DNA: TGTGCCAGCTCACCACCGGGGCAAAACACCGGGGAGCTGTTTTTT; CDR3: CASSPPGQNTGELFF
J: TRBJ2-5; D: TRBD1; length: 15; V: TRBV7-2; size: once; DNA: TGTGCCAGCAGCTTAGCGACAGGGATTTCAGAGACCCAGTACTTC; CDR3: CASSLATGISETQYF
J: TRBJ1-1; D: .; length: 15; V: TRBV27; size: .; DNA: TGTGCCAGCAGTCGTCCAGGGATTATGAACACTGAAGCTTTCTTT; CDR3: CASSRPGIMNTEAFF
J: TRBJ1-1; D: .; length: 17; V: TRBV27; size: .; DNA: TGTGCCAGCAGTTTCCGGTTCGATACACGCGGGAACACTGAAGCTTTCTTT; CDR3: CASSFRFDTRGNTEAFF
J: TRBJ2-5; D: .; length: 13; V: TRBV10-1; size: few; DNA: TGCGCCAGCAGTGAGTACGGCCAAGAGACCCAGTACTTC; CDR3: CASSEYGQETQYF
J: TRBJ1-1; D: .; length: 15; V: TRBV19; size: .; DNA: TGTGCCAGTAGTATGTCCCGAGGGATCATGGCTGAAGCTTTCTTT; CDR3: CASSMSRGIMAEAFF
J: TRBJ1-6; D: .; length: 13; V: TRBV15; size: .; DNA: TGTGCCACCAGCAGAGATCAGGCCGCACCCCTCCACTTT; CDR3: CATSRDQAAPLHF
J: TRBJ1-2; D: .; length: 11; V: TRBV10-3; size: .; DNA: TGTGCCATCAGTGTCAGCGGTGGCTACACCTTC; CDR3: CAISVSGGYTF
J: TRBJ2-2; D: .; length: 12; V: TRBV11-2; size: .; DNA: TGTGCCAGCAGCCGGGGTTACGGGGAGCTGTTTTTT; CDR3: CASSRGYGELFF
J: TRBJ1-2; D: .; length: 15; V: TRBV4-3; size: .; DNA: TGCGCCAGCAGCCAAGATTGGACTTCCAGCTATGGCTACACCTTC; CDR3: CASSQDWTSSYGYTF
J: TRBJ1-2; D: .; length: 15; V: TRBV7-2; size: .; DNA: TGTGCCAGCAGCTCCCATACGACTTCAACCTATGGCTACACCTTC; CDR3: CASSSHTTSTYGYTF
J: TRBJ2-6; D: TRBD1; length: 16; V: TRBV11-2; size: .; DNA: TGTGCCAGCAGCTGGGACAGAGCCTCTGGGGCCAACGTCCTGACTTTC; CDR3: CASSWDRASGANVLTF
J: TRBJ2-1; D: TRBD2; length: 14; V: TRBV28; size: .; DNA: TGTGCCAGCAGTTTATCGGCGAAGGGCGGGGGGAGATTCTTC; CDR3: CASSLSAKGGGRFF
J: TRBJ2-3; D: TRBD1; length: 14; V: TRBV5-1; size: .; DNA: TGCGCCAGCAGCTTAGGGGGCGTGGGAGATACGCAGTATTTT; CDR3: CASSLGGVGDTQYF
J: TRBJ2-3; D: .; length: 11; V: TRBV7-9; size: .; DNA: TGTGCCATACAAGTCACAGATACGCAGTATTTT; CDR3: CAIQVTDTQYF
J: TRBJ2-7; D: .; length: 15; V: TRBV4-1; size: .; DNA: TGCGCCAGCAGCCAATCGGCGGGACAGCCCTACGAGCAGTACTTC; CDR3: CASSQSAGQPYEQYF
J: TRBJ1-1; D: .; length: 15; V: TRBV7-9; size: few; DNA: TGTGCCAGCAGCTTAGGGGCAGGGACTATTAGTGAAGCTTTCTTT; CDR3: CASSLGAGTISEAFF
J: TRBJ2-6; D: .; length: 13; V: TRBV19; size: .; DNA: TGTGCCAGTTTCACTCCTGGGGCCAACGTCCTGACTTTC; CDR3: CASFTPGANVLTF
J: TRBJ1-1; D: .; length: 11; V: TRBV6-2/TRBV6-3; size: .; DNA: TGTGCCAGCAGCCCCGCGGCTGAAGCTTTCTTT; CDR3: CASSPAAEAFF
J: TRBJ1-5; D: .; length: 15; V: TRBV19; size: .; DNA: TGTGCCAGTAGTATAGATCGGGGGTCCAATCAGCCCCAGCATTTT; CDR3: CASSIDRGSNQPQHF
J: TRBJ1-1; D: .; length: 16; V: TRBV7-2; size: .; DNA: TGTGCCAGCAGCGTCATACCGGACAGCATGAACACTGAAGCTTTCTTT; CDR3: CASSVIPDSMNTEAFF
J: TRBJ2-5; D: TRBD2; length: 18; V: TRBV4-3; size: .; DNA: TGCGCCAGCAGCCCCCTCCCCGGGGAAGCGGGGCACCCAGAGACCCAGTACTTC; CDR3: CASSPLPGEAGHPETQYF
J: TRBJ1-1; D: .; length: 13; V: TRBV11-2; size: .; DNA: TGTGCCAGCAGCTCTGACAGATCCACTGAAGCTTTCTTT; CDR3: CASSSDRSTEAFF
J: TRBJ2-3; D: TRBD2; length: 16; V: TRBV11-2; size: .; DNA: TGTGCCAGCAGCGCCTTAGCGGGGACGTACACAGATACGCAGTATTTT; CDR3: CASSALAGTYTDTQYF
J: TRBJ1-6; D: TRBD1; length: 15; V: TRBV2; size: .; DNA: TGTGCCAGCAGTGAACAGGGGGCGGAAAATTCACCCCTCCACTTT; CDR3: CASSEQGAENSPLHF
J: TRBJ1-1; D: TRBD1; length: 18; V: TRBV7-3; size: .; DNA: TGTGCCAGCAGCCTTAATGGGGAGACAGGGGGTCGGGGTACAGAAGCTTTCTTT; CDR3: CASSLNGETGGRGTEAFF
J: TRBJ2-2; D: .; length: 13; V: TRBV29-1; size: .; DNA: TGCAGCGTTGAGGGCAGAACGGTGGGGGAGCTGTTTTTT; CDR3: CSVEGRTVGELFF
J: TRBJ2-3; D: TRBD1; length: 14; V: TRBV19; size: .; DNA: TGTGCCAGTAGTACTCAAGGGGGCTGGGATACGCAGTATTTT; CDR3: CASSTQGGWDTQYF
J: TRBJ1-1; D: .; length: 14; V: TRBV2; size: .; DNA: TGTGCCAGCAGTGTAGCCAGGGGTGGCACTGAAGCTTTCTTT; CDR3: CASSVARGGTEAFF
J: TRBJ1-4; D: .; length: 13; V: TRBV7-2; size: .; DNA: TGTGCCAGCAGTCCAGAGGAGGGGAGTACGCTGTTTTTT; CDR3: CASSPEEGSTLFF
J: TRBJ2-7; D: TRBD2; length: 14; V: TRBV28; size: .; DNA: TGTGCCAGCAGGCCCGGGACTAGTAGGGCCGAGCAGTACTTC; CDR3: CASRPGTSRAEQYF
J: TRBJ1-3; D: TRBD1; length: 15; V: TRBV3-1/TRBV3-2; size: .; DNA: TGTGCCAGCAGCACGACAGGGAACCCTGGAAACACCATATATTTT; CDR3: CASSTTGNPGNTIYF
J: TRBJ2-7; D: TRBD1; length: 13; V: TRBV30; size: .; DNA: TGTGCCTGGAGTAGACAGGGGTTCCACGAGCAGTACTTC; CDR3: CAWSRQGFHEQYF
J: TRBJ2-1; D: .; length: 14; V: TRBV11-2; size: .; DNA: TGTGCCAGCAGCTTTTTGGAGTCCTACAATGAGCAGTTCTTC; CDR3: CASSFLESYNEQFF
J: TRBJ1-1; D: .; length: 13; V: TRBV19; size: .; DNA: TGTGCCAGTAGTATAGTTGGGCAGGGGAAAGCTTTCTTT; CDR3: CASSIVGQGKAFF
J: TRBJ2-5; D: TRBD1; length: 15; V: TRBV7-3; size: .; DNA: TGTGCCAGCAGCTTAGGCACAGGGGGCTGGGAGACCCAGTACTTC; CDR3: CASSLGTGGWETQYF
J: TRBJ2-1; D: TRBD1; length: 16; V: TRBV6-5; size: once; DNA: TGTGCCAGCAGTTACTCAGGGACAGAGACTTACAATGAGCAGTTCTTC; CDR3: CASSYSGTETYNEQFF
J: TRBJ2-1; D: TRBD1; length: 15; V: TRBV5-4; size: .; DNA: TGTGCCAGCAGCTTACTGATCGGACAGGCCAATGAGCAGTTCTTC; CDR3: CASSLLIGQANEQFF
J: TRBJ2-3; D: .; length: 11; V: TRBV7-9; size: .; DNA: TGTGCCAGCAGCTTCGTTGATACGCAGTATTTT; CDR3: CASSFVDTQYF
J: TRBJ2-5; D: .; length: 13; V: TRBV3-1/TRBV3-2; size: .; DNA: TGTGCCAGCAGCCAAAACAGTAAAGAGACCCAGTACTTC; CDR3: CASSQNSKETQYF
J: TRBJ1-2; D: .; length: 15; V: TRBV11-3; size: .; DNA: TGTGCCAGCAGCGCTGTAGCCGGGACTTATGATGGCTACACCTTC; CDR3: CASSAVAGTYDGYTF
J: TRBJ2-1; D: .; length: 13; V: TRBV7-3; size: .; DNA: TGTGCCAGCAGCTTTTCAGGATCCACTGAGCAGTTCTTC; CDR3: CASSFSGSTEQFF
J: TRBJ2-2; D: .; length: 13; V: TRBV7-8; size: .; DNA: TGTGCCAGCAGCTTAGATAGCACCGGGGAGCTGTTTTTT; CDR3: CASSLDSTGELFF